Shown below are 19 T cell receptor beta chains from a single sample sequenced in a study of blood T cell repertoires in COVID-19. Only in-frame clones appear in the TCRdb table, and some are missing; sequencing was by immunoSEQ multiplex PCR. The sample shows just under 350,000 clones, 90% to 95% of them seen only once. The sequencing input was peripheral blood. These receptors originate from a woman aged 18-30 years who had recovered from COVID-19.

Worth noting for this clone: Other DNA sequences in this specimen translate into the identical CDR3. The chain joins TRBV5-1 to TRBJ2-3; 8 nucleotides align to TRBD1. Germline loops: CDR1 SGHRS, CDR2 YFSETQ. Trimming at V came to 7 bases and at J to 2 bases, leaving 6 bases not matched to a gene. The CDR3 totals 14 residues. The CDR3 spells CASSPTGVTDTQYF. The CDR3 DNA reads TGCGCCAGCTCCCCGACAGGGGTCACAGATACGCAGTATTTT.

The chain combines TRBV5-6 with TRBJ1-2, with D possibly matching TRBD1 (5 bases). Germline V gene lookup returns CDR1 SGHDT and CDR2 YYEEEE. This CDR3 has 15 residues. V lost 4 bases to trimming and J lost 2 bases, with 15 bases between them. The DNA for the CDR3 is TGTGCCAGCAGCCTCTGGTGGGGGGTCAACTATGGCTACACCTTC. Its protein is CASSLWWGVNYGYTF.

The CDR3 DNA follows: TGCGCCAGCAGCCAAGTTTCTAGCGTCTCTGGGGCCAACGTCCTGACTTTC. Protein product: CASSQVSSVSGANVLTF. The rearrangement uses TRBV4-3 and TRBJ2-6; possibly TRBD2 for D (6 bases). Germline CDR1 and CDR2: LGHNA and YSLEER. Trimming pared 1 base from V and 0 bases from J, leaving 10 bases between. This CDR3 comprises 17 residues.

The rearrangement joins TRBV25-1 to TRBJ2-2; 8 nucleotides agree with TRBD1. With 4 bases clipped from V and 2 bases from J, the junction kept 12 bases outside the gene matches. Germline V gene lookup returns CDR1 MGHDK and CDR2 SYGVNS. This CDR3 is built from 18 residues. CDR3 sequence (DNA): TGTGCCAGCAGTGTCGTAGGCCGACAGGGGATAAACACCGGGGAGCTGTTTTTT. Amino acids: CASSVVGRQGINTGELFF. The whole variable domain, remainder taken from reference TRBV25-1 and TRBJ2-2, is EADIYQTPRYLVIGTGKKITLECSQTMGHDKMYWYQQDPGMELHLIHYSYGVNSTEKGDLSSESTVSRIRTEHFPLTLESARPSHTSQYLCASSVVGRQGINTGELFFGEGSRLTVL.

This clone is a singleton in its sample. The V and J genes are TRBV27 and TRBJ2-7; D is uncertain. Germline values: CDR1 MNHEY, CDR2 SMNVEV (reference sequence). The CDR3 is 13 amino acids. V lost 1 base and J 6 bases, leaving 10 bases between the germline ends. CDR3: CASSLLERSEQYV. CDR3 DNA sequence: TGTGCCAGCAGTTTATTAGAACGGAGCGAGCAGTACGTC.

A few counts support this clone. CDR3 sequence (DNA): TGTGCCAGCTCACTACCCGGGAGGGACACTGAAGCTTTCTTT. As protein: CASSLPGRDTEAFF. The rearrangement links TRBV18 to TRBJ1-1; D gene unclear. V was shortened by 4 bases and J by 3 bases, with 12 bases between the two germline ends. The CDR3 contains 14 residues. CDR1 is KGHSH, CDR2 LQKENI, per germline. Full variable domain (outside the CDR3, taken from reference TRBV18 and TRBJ1-1): NAGVMQNPRHLVRRRGQEARLRCSPMKGHSHVYWYRQLPEEGLKFMVYLQKENIIDESGMPKERFSAEFPKEGPSILRIQQVVRGDSAAYFCASSLPGRDTEAFFGQGTRLTVV.

The chain joins TRBV7-6 to TRBJ1-2, with 10 positions matching TRBD1. In germline, CDR1 is SGHVS, CDR2 FNYEAQ. The CDR3 spans 16 residues. V trimming: 4 bases; J trimming: 5 bases; junction bases outside the gene matches: 10. CDR3 loop: CASSSDPGTGEYGYTF. The CDR3 nucleotides read TGTGCCAGCAGCTCGGATCCCGGGACAGGGGAGTATGGCTACACCTTC.

This sequence joins TRBV5-6 and TRBJ1-1; D perhaps matches TRBD1 (5 bases). V lost 9 bases and J 0 bases, leaving 21 bases between the germline ends. The germline V gene has CDR1 SGHDT and CDR2 YYEEEE. The CDR3 has 16 amino acids. The CDR3 sequence is CATRWGGKVMNTEAFF. CDR3 sequence (DNA): TGTGCCACCCGTTGGGGGGGGAAAGTGATGAACACTGAAGCTTTCTTT.

V gene TRBV7-2 combines with J gene TRBJ1-5, with 8 bases that match TRBD1. The CDR3 has 15 residues. The V and J ends lost 5 bases and 4 bases, in that order; junction bases with no gene match: 7. CDR1 and CDR2 from the germline V gene are SGHTA and FQGNSA. CDR3 residues: CASSGQGYGNQPQHF. CDR3 DNA sequence: TGTGCCAGCAGCGGACAGGGCTACGGAAATCAGCCCCAGCATTTT. Full variable domain (rest looked up from reference TRBV7-2 and TRBJ1-5): GAGVSQSPSNKVTEKGKDVELRCDPISGHTALYWYRQSLGQGLEFLIYFQGNSAPDKSGLPSDRFSAERTGGSVSTLTIQRTQQEDSAVYLCASSGQGYGNQPQHFGDGTRLSIL.

This rearrangement joins TRBV10-3 to TRBJ2-7; TRBD1 agrees at 7 bases. J gave up 5 bases and V 3 bases, and 4 bases lay outside the gene matches. Germline CDR1 reads ENHRY; CDR2 reads SYGVKD. The CDR3 totals 13 residues. The CDR3 here is CAISDLGQNEQYV. DNA for the CDR3: TGTGCCATCAGTGATTTGGGACAGAACGAGCAGTACGTC.

The chain links TRBV24-1 to TRBJ2-7; the D is unclear. Germline CDR1 KGHDR, CDR2 SFDVKD. This CDR3 has 14 residues. V lost 3 bases, J lost 1 base, and 9 bases lay in between. For the CDR3, the DNA is TGTGCCACCAGTGATGAAACTCATTCCTACGAGCAGTACGTC. This encodes CATSDETHSYEQYV.

The chain has TRBV27 and TRBJ2-3, with D possibly matching TRBD2 (5 bases). Germline V gives CDR1 MNHEY, CDR2 SMNVEV (reference sequence). CDR3 length: 12 residues. This CDR3 reads CGDEEGSDTQYF. In nucleotides, the CDR3 is TGTGGAGACGAAGAGGGTTCAGATACGCAGTATTTT.

The V gene is TRBV29-1, the J gene TRBJ1-4; perhaps TRBD1 as D (6 bases). Germline values: CDR1 SQVTM, CDR2 ANQGSEA. The CDR3 covers 13 residues. Trimming removed 5 bases at V and 8 bases at J, with 15 bases between. The DNA of the CDR3 is TGCAGCGTTCGATCCGAACAGGGCGAAAAACTGTTTTTT. Translated, it gives CSVRSEQGEKLFF.

J is TRBJ1-1 and V is TRBV6-5; TRBD1 matches 7 bases. The length of the CDR3 is 15 residues. From germline, CDR1 is MNHEY and CDR2 SVGAGI. V was pared by 5 bases and J by 1 base, with 7 bases of the junction left unmatched. The CDR3 loop is CASSTDRARNTEAFF. The DNA for the CDR3 is TGTGCCAGCAGTACCGACAGGGCGCGGAACACTGAAGCTTTCTTT.

The chain employs TRBV4-3 and TRBJ2-3, with TRBD1 as a possible D gene (6 bases). The CDR3 spans 11 residues. V lost 6 bases and J 6 bases, leaving 7 bases between the germline ends. Germline V gives CDR1 LGHNA, CDR2 YSLEER. CDR3 sequence: CASRRGDTQYF. DNA for the CDR3: TGCGCCAGCAGAAGGGGGGATACGCAGTATTTT.

The V and J genes are TRBV10-2 and TRBJ2-1; 7 bases are shared with TRBD1. V lost 1 base, J lost 4 bases, and 7 bases stayed unmatched. The germline V gene encodes CDR1 WSHSY and CDR2 SAAADI. This CDR3 is 16 amino acids long. DNA of the CDR3: TGCGCCAGCAGTGAGTGGAGGACAGGAGTATACAATGAGCAGTTCTTC. This encodes CASSEWRTGVYNEQFF.

The chain is built from TRBV7-8 and TRBJ1-2, with D tentatively TRBD1 (5 bases). The germline V gene encodes CDR1 SGHVS and CDR2 FQNEAQ. V was trimmed by 4 bases and J by 3 bases, leaving 15 bases between them. This CDR3 comprises 15 residues. The DNA of the CDR3 is TGTGCCAGCAGCTCGTTTCAGGGCTTCTACTATGGCTACACCTTC. The encoded protein is CASSSFQGFYYGYTF.

The chain carries TRBV4-3 and TRBJ2-1; 9 bases map to TRBD2. After removal of 4 bases from V and 9 bases from J, the junction contained 13 bases not matched to a gene. CDR1 is LGHNA and CDR2 is YSLEER in the germline V gene. There are 16 residues in the CDR3. The CDR3 DNA follows: TGCGCCAGCAGCCGGGTACGGAGCGCGGGAGGGAGTGAGCAGTTCTTC. It encodes CASSRVRSAGGSEQFF.

This chain links TRBV2 with TRBJ2-3; D not resolved. This CDR3 has 13 amino acids. CDR1 is SNHLY, CDR2 FYNNEI, per germline. Trimming pared 8 bases from V and 3 bases from J, leaving 12 bases between. CDR3 sequence: CASWLRFTDTQYF. CDR3 nucleotides: TGTGCCAGCTGGCTCCGCTTTACAGATACGCAGTATTTT.